The clone carrying this T cell receptor (beta chain) occurred many times. The antigen is not known. Unique molecular identifiers tagged individual cDNA molecules. TCRdb re-analysed the 5' RACE reads in MiXCR, keeping a single row per CDR3 protein. Of 20,000 to 30,000 distinct CDR3 sequences listed, 4% to 5% are singletons. V was pared by 6 bases and J by 3 bases, with 4 bases of the junction left unmatched. Germline loops: CDR1 MNHNY, CDR2 SVGAGI (reference sequence). CDR3 size: 14 residues. The sample comes from a study of early T cells in non-severe SARS-CoV-2 infection. Overall study: It was bulk RNA from unsorted whole blood that was sequenced, and the chains were unpaired. Study conclusions and caveats: VDJdb matching favored anti-spike CD8 responses, missing private and CD4 specificities.

The sample was whole blood. V is TRBV6-6 and J is TRBJ2-7; 11 bases align to TRBD2. The receptor's source is an adult who was a healthcare worker with PCR-confirmed SARS-CoV-2 infection or an uninfected control (not recorded which). Here the CDR3 DNA reads TGTGCCAGCAGACCCCTAGCGGGAGGCTACGAGCAGTACTTC. The encoded protein is CASRPLAGGYEQYF.